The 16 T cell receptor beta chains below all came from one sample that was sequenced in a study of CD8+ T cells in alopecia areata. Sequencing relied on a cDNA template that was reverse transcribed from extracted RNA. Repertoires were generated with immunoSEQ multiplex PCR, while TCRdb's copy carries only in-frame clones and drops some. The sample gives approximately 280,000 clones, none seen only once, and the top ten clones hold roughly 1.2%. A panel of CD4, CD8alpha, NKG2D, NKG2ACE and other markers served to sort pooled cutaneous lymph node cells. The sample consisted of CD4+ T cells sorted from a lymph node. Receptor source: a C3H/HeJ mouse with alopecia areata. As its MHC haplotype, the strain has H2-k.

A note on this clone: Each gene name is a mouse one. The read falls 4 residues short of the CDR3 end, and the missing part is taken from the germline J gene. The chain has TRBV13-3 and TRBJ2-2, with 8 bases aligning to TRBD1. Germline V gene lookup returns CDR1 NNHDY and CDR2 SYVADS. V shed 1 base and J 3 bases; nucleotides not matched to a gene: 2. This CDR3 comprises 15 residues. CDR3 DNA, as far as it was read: TGTGCCAGCAGTGATCAGGGGGCGCACACCGGG. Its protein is CASSDQGAHTG. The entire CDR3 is CASSDQGAHTGQLYF.

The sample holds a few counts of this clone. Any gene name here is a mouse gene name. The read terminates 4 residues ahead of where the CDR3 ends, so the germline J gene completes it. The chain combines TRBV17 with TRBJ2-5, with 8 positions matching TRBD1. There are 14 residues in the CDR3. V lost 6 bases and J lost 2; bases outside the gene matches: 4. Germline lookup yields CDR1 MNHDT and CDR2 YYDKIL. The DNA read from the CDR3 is TGTGCTAGCAGACAGGGACAGGCCCAAGAC. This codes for CASRQGQAQD. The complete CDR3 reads CASRQGQAQDTQYF.

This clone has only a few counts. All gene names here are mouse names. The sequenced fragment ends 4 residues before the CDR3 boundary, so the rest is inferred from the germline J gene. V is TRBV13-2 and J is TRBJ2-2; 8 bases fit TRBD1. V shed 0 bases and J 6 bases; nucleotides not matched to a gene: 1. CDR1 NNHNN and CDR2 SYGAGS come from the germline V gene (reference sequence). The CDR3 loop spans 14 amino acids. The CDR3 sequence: CASGDGTGPGQLYF. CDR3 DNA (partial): TGTGCCAGCGGTGATGGGACAGGGCCCGGG.

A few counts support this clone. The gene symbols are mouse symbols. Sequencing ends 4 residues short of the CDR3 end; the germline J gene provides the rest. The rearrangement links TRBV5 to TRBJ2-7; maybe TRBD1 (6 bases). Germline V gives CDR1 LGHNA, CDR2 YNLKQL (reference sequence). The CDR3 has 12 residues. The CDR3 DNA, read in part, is TGTGCCAGCAGCTCGGGACAATAT. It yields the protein CASSSGQY. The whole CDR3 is CASSSGQYEQYF.

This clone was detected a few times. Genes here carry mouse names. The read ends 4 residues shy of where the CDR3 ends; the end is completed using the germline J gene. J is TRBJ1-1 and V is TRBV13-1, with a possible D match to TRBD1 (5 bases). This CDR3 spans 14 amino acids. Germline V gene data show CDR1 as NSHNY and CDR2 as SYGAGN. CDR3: CASSDWGVRTEVFF. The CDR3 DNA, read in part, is TGTGCCAGCAGTGATTGGGGGGTGAGAACA.

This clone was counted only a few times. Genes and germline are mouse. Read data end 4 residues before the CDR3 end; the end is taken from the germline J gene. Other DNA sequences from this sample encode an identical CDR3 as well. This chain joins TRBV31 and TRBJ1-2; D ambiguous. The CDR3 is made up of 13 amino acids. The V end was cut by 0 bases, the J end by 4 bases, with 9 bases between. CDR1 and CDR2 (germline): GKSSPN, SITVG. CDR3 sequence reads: CAWSLAGGSDYTF. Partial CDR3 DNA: TGTGCCTGGAGTCTAGCAGGCGGCTCC.

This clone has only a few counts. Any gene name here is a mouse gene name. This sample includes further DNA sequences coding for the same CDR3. Partial CDR3 DNA: TGTGCCAGCAGCCGGGACAGGGAC. Encoded protein: CASSRDRD. The CDR3, in full, reads CASSRDRDTQYF. V is TRBV19 and J is TRBJ2-5; 8 bases fit TRBD1. The read gets to within 4 residues of the CDR3 end, and the germline J gene fills in the rest. This CDR3 region has 12 residues. Germline V gene data show CDR1 as FNHDT and CDR2 as SITEND (reference sequence).

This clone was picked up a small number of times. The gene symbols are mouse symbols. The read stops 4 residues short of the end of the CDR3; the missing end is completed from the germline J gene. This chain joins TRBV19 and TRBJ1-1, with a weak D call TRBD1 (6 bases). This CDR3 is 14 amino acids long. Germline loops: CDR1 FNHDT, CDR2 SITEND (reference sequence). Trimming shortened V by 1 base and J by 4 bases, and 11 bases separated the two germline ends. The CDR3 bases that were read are TGTGCCAGCAGTATACAGGGGTCGGGCACA. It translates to CASSIQGSGT. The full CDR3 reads CASSIQGSGTEVFF. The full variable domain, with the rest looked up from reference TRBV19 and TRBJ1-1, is GGIITQTPKFLIGQEGQKLTLKCQQNFNHDTMYWYRQDSGKGLRLIYYSITENDLQKGDLSEGYDASREKKSSFSLTVTSAQKNEMAVFLCASSIQGSGTEVFFGKGTRLTVV.

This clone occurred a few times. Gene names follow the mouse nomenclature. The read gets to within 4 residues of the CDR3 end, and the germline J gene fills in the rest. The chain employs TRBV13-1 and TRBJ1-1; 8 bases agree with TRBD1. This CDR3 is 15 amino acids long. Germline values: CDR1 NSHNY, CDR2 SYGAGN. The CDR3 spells CASSDAVQGASEVFF. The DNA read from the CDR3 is TGTGCCAGCAGTGATGCAGTCCAGGGGGCTTCA.

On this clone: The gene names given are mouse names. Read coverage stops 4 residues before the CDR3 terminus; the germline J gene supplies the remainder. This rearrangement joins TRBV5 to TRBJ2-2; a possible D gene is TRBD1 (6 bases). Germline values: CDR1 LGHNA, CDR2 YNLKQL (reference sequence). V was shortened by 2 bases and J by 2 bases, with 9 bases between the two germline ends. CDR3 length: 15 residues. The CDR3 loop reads CASSQFQGNTGQLYF. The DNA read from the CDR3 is TGTGCCAGCAGCCAATTCCAGGGGAACACCGGG.

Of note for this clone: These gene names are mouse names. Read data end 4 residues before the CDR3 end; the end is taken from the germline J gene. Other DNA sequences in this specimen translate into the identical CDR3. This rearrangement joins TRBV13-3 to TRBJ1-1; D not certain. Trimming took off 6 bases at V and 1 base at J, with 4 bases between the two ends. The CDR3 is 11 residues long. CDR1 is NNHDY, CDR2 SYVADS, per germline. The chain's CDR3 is CASIRNTEVFF. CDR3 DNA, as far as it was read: TGTGCCAGCATCAGAAACACA.

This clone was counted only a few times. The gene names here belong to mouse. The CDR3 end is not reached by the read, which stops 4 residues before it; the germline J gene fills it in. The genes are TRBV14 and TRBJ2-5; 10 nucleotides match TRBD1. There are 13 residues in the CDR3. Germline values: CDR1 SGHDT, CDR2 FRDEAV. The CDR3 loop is CASRRQGADTQYF. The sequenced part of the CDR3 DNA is TGTGCCAGCAGGCGACAGGGGGCGGAC.

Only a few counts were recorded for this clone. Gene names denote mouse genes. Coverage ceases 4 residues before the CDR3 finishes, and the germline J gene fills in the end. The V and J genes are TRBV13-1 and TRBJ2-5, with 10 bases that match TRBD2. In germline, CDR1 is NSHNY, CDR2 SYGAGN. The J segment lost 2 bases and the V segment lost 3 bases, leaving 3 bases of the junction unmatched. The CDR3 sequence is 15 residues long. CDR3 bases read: TGTGCCAGCAGTGTAGACTGGGGGGCCCAAGAC. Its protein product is CASSVDWGAQD. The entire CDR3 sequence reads CASSVDWGAQDTQYF.

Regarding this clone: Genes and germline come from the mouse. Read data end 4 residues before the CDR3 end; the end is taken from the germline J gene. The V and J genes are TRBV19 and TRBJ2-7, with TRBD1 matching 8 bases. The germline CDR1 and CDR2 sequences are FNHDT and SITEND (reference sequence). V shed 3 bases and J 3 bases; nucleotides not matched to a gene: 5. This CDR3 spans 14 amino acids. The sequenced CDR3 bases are TGTGCCAGCAGTAAGCCAGGGGGCGACTAT. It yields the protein CASSKPGGDY. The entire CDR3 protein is CASSKPGGDYEQYF.

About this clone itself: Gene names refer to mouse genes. This chain's CDR3 is CASSQDPGQGNTEVFF. The covered CDR3 bases are TGTGCCAGCAGCCAAGATCCGGGACAGGGGAACACA. The chain joins TRBV5 to TRBJ1-1; 9 nucleotides line up with TRBD1. Read sequence stops 4 residues before the CDR3 end, and the germline J gene provides the missing end. This CDR3 is 16 amino acids long. Germline V gene lookup returns CDR1 LGHNA and CDR2 YNLKQL (reference sequence). V lost 0 bases, J lost 1 base, and 3 bases stayed unmatched.

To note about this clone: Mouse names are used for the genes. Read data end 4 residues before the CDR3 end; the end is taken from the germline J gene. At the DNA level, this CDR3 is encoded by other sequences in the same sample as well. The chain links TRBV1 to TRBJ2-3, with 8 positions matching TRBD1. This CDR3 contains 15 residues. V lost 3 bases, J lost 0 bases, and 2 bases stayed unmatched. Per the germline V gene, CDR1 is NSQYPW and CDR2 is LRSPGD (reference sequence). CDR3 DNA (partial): TGCACCTGCAGTGCCGGGACAGGTAGTGCAGAA. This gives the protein CTCSAGTGSAE. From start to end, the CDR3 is CTCSAGTGSAETLYF.